The table lists the clone carrying this T cell receptor (beta chain) with a few counts. This sample is drawn from a study of STAT5B mutations in CD4+ large granular lymphocyte leukemia. CDR3 size: 17 residues. With V trimmed by 1 base and J by 8 bases, 9 bases remained unmatched. The V gene's germline CDR1 is SEHNR and CDR2 FQNEAQ (reference sequence). The method was immunoSEQ multiplex PCR; TCRdb's version includes in-frame clones alone and lacks a portion of them. This table has around 25,000 clones, around 72% appearing once. The sequence was obtained from a human donor in good health. Sequencing input: CD4+ T cells from blood buffy coats. The V call is TRBV7-9, the J call TRBJ2-1, with 12 bases aligning to TRBD2. CDR3 loop: CASSLGQLLAGGDEQFF. The CDR3, as DNA: TGTGCCAGCAGCTTAGGGCAACTACTAGCGGGGGGCGATGAGCAGTTCTTC.